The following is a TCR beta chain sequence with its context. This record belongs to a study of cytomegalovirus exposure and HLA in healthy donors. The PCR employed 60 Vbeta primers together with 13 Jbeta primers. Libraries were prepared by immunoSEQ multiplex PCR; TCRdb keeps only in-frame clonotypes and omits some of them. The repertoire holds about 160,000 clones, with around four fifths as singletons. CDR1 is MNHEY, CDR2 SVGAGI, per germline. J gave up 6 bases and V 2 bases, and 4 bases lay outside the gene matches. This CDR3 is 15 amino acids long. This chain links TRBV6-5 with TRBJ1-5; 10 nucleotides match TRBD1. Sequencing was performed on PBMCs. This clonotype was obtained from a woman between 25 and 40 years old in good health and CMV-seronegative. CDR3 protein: CASSYDRDRGQPQHF. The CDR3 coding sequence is TGTGCCAGCAGTTACGACCGGGACAGGGGTCAGCCCCAGCATTTT.